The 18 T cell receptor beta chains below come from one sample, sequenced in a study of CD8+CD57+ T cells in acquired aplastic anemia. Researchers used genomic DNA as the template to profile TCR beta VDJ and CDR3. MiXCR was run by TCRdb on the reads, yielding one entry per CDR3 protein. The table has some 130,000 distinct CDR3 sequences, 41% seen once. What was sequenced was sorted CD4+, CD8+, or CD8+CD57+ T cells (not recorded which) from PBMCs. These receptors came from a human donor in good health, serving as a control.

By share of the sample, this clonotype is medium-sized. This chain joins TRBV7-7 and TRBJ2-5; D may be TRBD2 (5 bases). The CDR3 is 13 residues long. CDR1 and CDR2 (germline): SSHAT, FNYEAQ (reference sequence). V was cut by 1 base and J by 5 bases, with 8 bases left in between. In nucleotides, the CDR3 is TGTGCCAGCAGCTTAGGAGGGCGTGAGACCCAGTACTTC. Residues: CASSLGGRETQYF.

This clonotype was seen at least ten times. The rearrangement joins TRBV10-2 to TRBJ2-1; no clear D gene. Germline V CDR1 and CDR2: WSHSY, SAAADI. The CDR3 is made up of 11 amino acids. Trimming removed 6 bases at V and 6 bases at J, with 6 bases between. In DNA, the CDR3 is TGCGCCAGCAGCCAACCCAATGAGCAGTTCTTC. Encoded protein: CASSQPNEQFF.

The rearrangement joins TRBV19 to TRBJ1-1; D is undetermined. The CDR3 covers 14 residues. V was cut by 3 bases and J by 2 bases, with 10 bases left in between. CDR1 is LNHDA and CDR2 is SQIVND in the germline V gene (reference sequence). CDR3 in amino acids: CASSISVSNTEAFF. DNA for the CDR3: TGTGCCAGTAGTATCTCAGTAAGTAACACTGAAGCTTTCTTT.

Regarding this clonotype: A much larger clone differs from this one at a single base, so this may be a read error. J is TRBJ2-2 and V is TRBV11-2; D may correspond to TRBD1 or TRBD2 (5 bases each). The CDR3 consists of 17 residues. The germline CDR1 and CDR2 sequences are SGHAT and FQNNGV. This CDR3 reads CASSLGSWEKDTGEPFF. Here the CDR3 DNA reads TGTGCCAGCAGCTTAGGGTCGTGGGAGAAGGACACCGGGGAGCCGTTTTTT.

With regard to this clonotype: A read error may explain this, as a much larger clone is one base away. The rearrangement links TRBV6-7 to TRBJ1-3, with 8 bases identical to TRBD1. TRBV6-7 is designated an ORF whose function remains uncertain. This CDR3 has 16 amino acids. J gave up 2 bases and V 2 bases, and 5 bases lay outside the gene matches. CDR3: CASSYRGQGAGNTIYF. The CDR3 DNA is TGTGCCAGCAGTTACCGCGGACAGGGAGCTGGAAACACCATATATTTT.

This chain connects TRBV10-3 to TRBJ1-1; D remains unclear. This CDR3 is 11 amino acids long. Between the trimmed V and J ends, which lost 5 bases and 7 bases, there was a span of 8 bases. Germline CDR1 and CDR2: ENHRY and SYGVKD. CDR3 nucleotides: TGTGCCATCAGTTTAAGGCGTGAAGCTTTCTTT. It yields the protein CAISLRREAFF.

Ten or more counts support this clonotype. CDR3 sequence reads: CSAAPPGTGIDEQYF. The CDR3 nucleotides read TGCAGTGCTGCCCCTCCCGGGACAGGGATCGACGAGCAGTACTTC. J is TRBJ2-7 and V is TRBV20-1; 9 bases match TRBD1. Germline-derived CDR1 and CDR2 are DFQATT and SNEGSKA (reference sequence). The CDR3 covers 15 residues. The V gene end was trimmed by 5 bases and the J gene end by 5 bases; junction bases not matched to a gene: 13.

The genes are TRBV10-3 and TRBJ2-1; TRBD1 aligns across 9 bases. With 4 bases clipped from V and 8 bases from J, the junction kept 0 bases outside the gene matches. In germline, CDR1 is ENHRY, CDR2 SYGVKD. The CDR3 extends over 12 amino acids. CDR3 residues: CAISGDRDEQFF. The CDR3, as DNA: TGTGCCATCAGTGGGGACAGGGATGAGCAGTTCTTC.

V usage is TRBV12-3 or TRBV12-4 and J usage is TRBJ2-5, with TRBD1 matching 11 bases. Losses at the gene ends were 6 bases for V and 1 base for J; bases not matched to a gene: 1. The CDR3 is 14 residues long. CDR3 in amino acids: CASRGTGGQETQYF. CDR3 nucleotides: TGTGCCAGCAGAGGGACAGGGGGCCAAGAGACCCAGTACTTC.

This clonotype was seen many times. The DNA for the CDR3 is TGCGCCAGCAGGCTCTCGGGACAGGCCCCCTACGAGCAGTACTTC. Translation gives CASRLSGQAPYEQYF. J is TRBJ2-7 and V is TRBV5-1; 8 positions agree with TRBD1. Unmatched junction bases numbered 9, after V lost 5 bases and J lost 2 bases. The germline CDR1 and CDR2 sequences are SGHRS and YFSETQ. The CDR3 has 15 amino acids.

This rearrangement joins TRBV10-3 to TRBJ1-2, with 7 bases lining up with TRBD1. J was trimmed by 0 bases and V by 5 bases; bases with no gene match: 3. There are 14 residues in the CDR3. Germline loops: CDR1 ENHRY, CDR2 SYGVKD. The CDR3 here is CAISRDSTNYGYTF. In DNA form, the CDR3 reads TGTGCCATCAGTAGGGACAGTACTAACTATGGCTACACCTTC.

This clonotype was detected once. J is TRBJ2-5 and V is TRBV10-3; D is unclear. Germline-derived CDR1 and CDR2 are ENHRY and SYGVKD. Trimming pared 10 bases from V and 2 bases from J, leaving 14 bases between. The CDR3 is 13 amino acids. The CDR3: CATCRAEQETQYF. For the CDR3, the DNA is TGTGCCACCTGCCGGGCAGAACAAGAGACCCAGTACTTC.

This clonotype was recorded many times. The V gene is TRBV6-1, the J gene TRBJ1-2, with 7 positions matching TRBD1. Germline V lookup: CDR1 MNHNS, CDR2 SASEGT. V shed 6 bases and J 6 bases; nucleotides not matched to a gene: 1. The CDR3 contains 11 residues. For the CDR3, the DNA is TGTGCCAGCAGGGGACAGAATGGCTACACCTTC. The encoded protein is CASRGQNGYTF.

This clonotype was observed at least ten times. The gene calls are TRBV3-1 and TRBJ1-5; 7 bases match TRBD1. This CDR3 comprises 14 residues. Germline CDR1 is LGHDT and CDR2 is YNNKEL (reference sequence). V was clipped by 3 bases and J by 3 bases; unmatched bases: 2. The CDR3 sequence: CASSHGTVNQPQHF. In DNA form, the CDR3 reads TGTGCCAGCAGCCACGGGACAGTCAATCAGCCCCAGCATTTT.

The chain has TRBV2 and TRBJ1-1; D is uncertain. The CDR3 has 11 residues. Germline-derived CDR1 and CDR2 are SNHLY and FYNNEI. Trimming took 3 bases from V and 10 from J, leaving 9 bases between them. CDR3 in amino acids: CASSDRSGAFF. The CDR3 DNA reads TGTGCCAGCAGTGACAGGTCGGGAGCTTTCTTT. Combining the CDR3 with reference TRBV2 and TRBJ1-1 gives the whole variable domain EPEVTQTPSHQVTQMGQEVILRCVPISNHLYFYWYRQILGQKVEFLVSFYNNEISEKSEIFDDQFSVERPDGSNFTLKIRSTKLEDSAMYFCASSDRSGAFFGQGTRLTVV.

CDR3 sequence reads: CASSLTTTNTGELFF. The CDR3 nucleotides are TGTGCCAGCAGCTTAACCACCACGAACACCGGGGAGCTGTTTTTT. V usage is TRBV11-3 and J usage is TRBJ2-2; D not resolved. V shed 2 bases and J shed 0 bases, with 7 bases lying between them. CDR1 and CDR2 from the germline V gene are SGHNT and YENEEA. CDR3 length: 15 residues.

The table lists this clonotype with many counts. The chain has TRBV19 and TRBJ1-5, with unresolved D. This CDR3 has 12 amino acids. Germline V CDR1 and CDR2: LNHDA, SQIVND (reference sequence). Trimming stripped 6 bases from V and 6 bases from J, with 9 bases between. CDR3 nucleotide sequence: TGTGCCAGTAGCCACAGAGCTCAGCCCCAGCATTTT. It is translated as CASSHRAQPQHF.

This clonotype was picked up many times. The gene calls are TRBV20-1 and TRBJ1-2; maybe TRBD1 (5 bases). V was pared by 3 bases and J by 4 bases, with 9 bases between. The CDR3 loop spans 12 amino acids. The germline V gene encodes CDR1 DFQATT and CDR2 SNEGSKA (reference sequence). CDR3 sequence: CSASGTPYGYTF. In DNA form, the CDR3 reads TGCAGTGCTAGCGGGACTCCCTATGGCTACACCTTC.